The TCR beta chain described here comes from a study of beta chain features in type 1 diabetes. This clone was counted between two and nine times. Reverse transcribing all isolated RNA meant expressed TCRB transcripts were sequenced. Sequencing used immunoSEQ multiplex PCR; TCRdb keeps in-frame clones, though not all of them. The table lists 250,000 to 300,000 clones, approximately 8% of them singletons, with about 0.93% in the top ten. All sorted populations exceeded 98% purity. The trim removed 6 bases at V and 4 bases at J, leaving 2 bases unmatched. CDR1 is SGHAT, CDR2 FQNNGV, per germline. CDR3 length: 12 residues.

This TCR derives from a woman aged 18-29 years in good health. The sequencing sample was made of central memory CD4+ T cells from blood. This chain connects TRBV11-2 to TRBJ1-2, with 7 bases lining up with TRBD1. The CDR3 nucleotides read TGTGCCAGCAGTTCAGGGGGCTATGGCTACACCTTC. It codes for CASSSGGYGYTF.